Presented here are 4 T cell receptor beta chains from one specimen sequenced in a study of T cells in Graves' hyperthyroidism and ophthalmopathy. TCR beta CDR3 region amplification was performed from RNA transcripts. A first-round RT-PCR of the TCR CDR3 used the HTBI primer set. TCRdb reprocessed the multiplex PCR reads via MiXCR and lists one record per CDR3 protein. Of around 600,000 distinct CDR3 sequences listed, about 15% are singletons. The specimen was blood. Receptor source: a woman in her 50s with Graves' ophthalmopathy.

This clonotype was picked up a small number of times. The rearrangement uses TRBV5-1 and TRBJ2-1; 7 nucleotides agree with TRBD2. This CDR3 comprises 15 residues. The germline CDR1 and CDR2 sequences are SGHRS and YFSETQ. V lost 2 bases to trimming and J lost 10 bases; unmatched junction nucleotides: 12. The CDR3 loop is CASSFQRGGSGEQFF. CDR3 DNA sequence: TGCGCCAGCAGCTTCCAACGGGGCGGGAGCGGGGAGCAGTTCTTC.

Concerning this clonotype itself: Sequence at one end of the junction differs from germline and may be a read error. The V and J genes are TRBV6-9 and TRBJ1-2; no definite D call. This CDR3 comprises 13 residues. Germline loops: CDR1 MNHGY, CDR2 SVAAGI. DNA for the CDR3: TGTGCCGGCAGTTACGGTACGGAGTATGGCTACACCTTC. Protein product: CAGSYGTEYGYTF.

This clonotype was found many times. The chain links TRBV5-1 to TRBJ1-2; weak D call: TRBD1 (5 bases). This CDR3 comprises 15 residues. Looked up from germline, CDR1 is SGHRS and CDR2 is YFSETQ. The V end lost 4 bases, the J end lost 5 bases, and 18 bases lay between the germline ends. CDR3 region: CASSTGTGTLYGYTF. In DNA form, the CDR3 reads TGCGCCAGCAGCACCGGAACCGGGACCCTATATGGCTACACCTTC.

The genes are TRBV12-3 or TRBV12-4 and TRBJ1-1; tentatively, D is TRBD1 (5 bases). The length of the CDR3 is 11 residues. V lost 3 bases and J lost 11, with 10 bases in between. CDR3 residues: CASSFEGKAFF. The CDR3 nucleotides read TGTGCCAGCAGTTTCGAGGGGAAGGCTTTCTTT.